Listed below are T cell receptor beta chains from one sample, sequenced in a study of shared clonotypes between healthy human individuals. The repertoire was sequenced with immunoSEQ multiplex PCR; TCRdb's copy has only in-frame clones and lacks some. This sample yields approximately 82,000 clones, of which roughly three fifths are seen a single time; roughly 56% belongs to the top ten. Sample: memory CD8+ T cells sorted from blood. These receptors were collected from a man in his thirties or forties in good health. Each CDR3 is given with its conserved first and last residue. Each record gives: CDR3 protein, CDR3 DNA, D gene, V gene, J gene, clone size. D genes are given only for firm matches. The size field is filled for only some rows; it gives once, few, many or a size class.

CATSRVLAGVNNEQFF	TGTGCCACCAGCAGGGTCTTAGCGGGAGTCAACAATGAGCAGTTCTTC	TRBD2	TRBV15	TRBJ2-1	-
CASRQTGEDIQYF	TGTGCCAGCAGACAGACAGGGGAGGACATTCAGTACTTC	TRBD1	TRBV14	TRBJ2-4	-
CASSVSPLGQGSDEQFF	TGTGCCAGCAGCGTTTCCCCACTGGGACAGGGGTCGGATGAGCAGTTCTTC	TRBD1	TRBV9	TRBJ2-1	-
CASSQDSGLGATAKNIQYF	TGTGCCAGCAGCCAAGATTCCGGTTTGGGGGCGACAGCCAAAAACATTCAGTACTTC	-	TRBV4-2	TRBJ2-4	many
CASTRRTSGLYNEQFF	TGTGCCAGCACCCGGAGAACTAGCGGGCTCTACAATGAGCAGTTCTTC	TRBD2	TRBV5-8	TRBJ2-1	-
CASSLGDTEAFF	TGTGCCAGCAGCTTGGGGGACACTGAAGCTTTCTTT	-	TRBV11-2	TRBJ1-1	-
CSARTSEYNEQFF	TGCAGCGCTCGGACTAGCGAGTACAATGAGCAGTTCTTC	TRBD2	TRBV29-1	TRBJ2-1	-
CASSLSVNQPQHF	TGTGCCAGCAGCTTATCAGTGAATCAGCCCCAGCATTTT	-	TRBV11-2	TRBJ1-5	-
CASKGDRGRYNEQFF	TGTGCCAGCAAAGGGGACAGGGGACGGTACAATGAGCAGTTCTTC	TRBD1	TRBV6-5	TRBJ2-1	-
CASSQGQGGSYNEQFF	TGCGCCAGCAGCCAAGGACAGGGCGGCTCCTACAATGAGCAGTTCTTC	TRBD1	TRBV4-1	TRBJ2-1	-
CASSAADSSNTQYF	TGTGCCAGCAGCGCAGCAGACTCAAGCAATACGCAGTATTTT	-	TRBV11-2	TRBJ2-3	-
CASRLPGGQTDTQYF	TGTGCCAGCAGACTCCCAGGGGGCCAGACAGATACGCAGTATTTT	TRBD1	TRBV27	TRBJ2-3	once
CASSLENTGELFF	TGTGCCAGCAGTTTAGAGAACACCGGGGAGCTGTTTTTT	-	TRBV6-6	TRBJ2-2	-
CASSPGPGRTDTQYF	TGTGCCAGCAGCCCAGGGCCGGGACGGACAGATACGCAGTATTTT	-	TRBV14	TRBJ2-3	-
CASSLGDSSYEQYF	TGTGCCAGCAGTTTGGGGGACAGTTCCTACGAGCAGTACTTC	TRBD1	TRBV27	TRBJ2-7	-
CASSQLISTWGLNTIYF	TGCGCCAGCAGCCAACTCATCTCGACCTGGGGGCTTAACACCATATATTTT	-	TRBV4-1	TRBJ1-3	-
CASSGGLAGSYNEQFF	TGTGCCAGCAGCGGGGGACTAGCGGGTTCCTACAATGAGCAGTTCTTC	TRBD2	TRBV7-2	TRBJ2-1	once
CASSAGTSGSLVEQFF	TGTGCCAGCAGCGCCGGGACTAGCGGGAGTTTGGTAGAGCAGTTCTTC	TRBD2	TRBV5-8	TRBJ2-1	many
CASSLGTPSLYEQYF	TGTGCCAGCAGCCTTGGGACTCCATCCCTCTACGAGCAGTACTTC	-	TRBV7-9	TRBJ2-7	-
CASSFNTVGQETQYF	TGCGCCAGCAGCTTTAACACCGTCGGCCAAGAGACCCAGTACTTC	-	TRBV5-1	TRBJ2-5	once
CASCPSGVDTQYF	TGTGCCAGCTGCCCTAGCGGGGTCGATACGCAGTATTTT	TRBD2	TRBV7-3	TRBJ2-3	-
CASRGDDYEQYF	TGTGCCAGCAGAGGAGACGACTACGAGCAGTACTTC	-	TRBV28	TRBJ2-7	few
CASRFESLGYNEQFF	TGTGCCAGCAGGTTTGAGAGTTTGGGGTACAATGAGCAGTTCTTC	-	TRBV5-4	TRBJ2-1	-
CASSQWTSGKNTGELFF	TGTGCCAGCAGCCAGTGGACTAGCGGGAAGAACACCGGGGAGCTGTTTTTT	TRBD2	TRBV14	TRBJ2-2	-
CASSLAADEGETQYF	TGTGCCAGCAGCTTAGCGGCCGATGAAGGGGAGACCCAGTACTTC	-	TRBV7-9	TRBJ2-5	-
CASSVGTSGGSYEQYF	TGTGCCAGCAGCGTCGGGACTAGCGGGGGCTCCTACGAGCAGTACTTC	TRBD2	TRBV7-6	TRBJ2-7	-
CASRRTSGGADTQYF	TGTGCCAGCCGCCGGACTAGCGGAGGAGCAGATACGCAGTATTTT	TRBD2	TRBV2	TRBJ2-3	once
CAWSGLAGERGEQYF	TGTGCCTGGTCGGGACTAGCGGGAGAAAGGGGGGAGCAGTACTTC	TRBD2	TRBV30	TRBJ2-7	-
CASSSTASNYGYTF	TGTGCCAGCAGTTCGACAGCGTCTAACTATGGCTACACCTTC	-	TRBV7-2	TRBJ1-2	-
CASSEDPGGTTEAFF	TGTGCCAGCAGCGAAGACCCAGGGGGGACCACTGAAGCTTTCTTT	TRBD1	TRBV7-6	TRBJ1-1	-
CASANKRGTSYEQYF	TGTGCCAGCGCAAATAAGCGAGGCACCTCCTACGAGCAGTACTTC	-	TRBV6-6	TRBJ2-7	-
CASVRGNSYNEQFF	TGTGCCAGCGTGAGGGGAAATTCCTACAATGAGCAGTTCTTC	-	TRBV7-9	TRBJ2-1	-
CASSWGTGYEQYF	TGCGCCAGCAGCTGGGGGACAGGCTACGAGCAGTACTTC	TRBD1	TRBV5-1	TRBJ2-7	-
CAWSGGRGHNEQFF	TGTGCCTGGAGTGGCGGGAGGGGCCACAATGAGCAGTTCTTC	TRBD2	TRBV30	TRBJ2-1	-
CASTLPGRPQYF	TGTGCCAGCACCCTTCCCGGGAGGCCGCAGTATTTT	TRBD2	TRBV27	TRBJ2-3	-
CASSLVGGTSGSRNEQFF	TGTGCCAGCAGCTTAGTGGGGGGGACTAGCGGGAGTAGGAATGAGCAGTTCTTC	TRBD2	TRBV7-9	TRBJ2-1	-
CASSPLGTSYEQYF	TGTGCCAGCTCACCACTAGGGACATCCTACGAGCAGTACTTC	-	TRBV18	TRBJ2-7	many
CASQTWGTGNTGELFF	TGTGCCAGCCAGACATGGGGGACAGGGAACACCGGGGAGCTGTTTTTT	TRBD1	TRBV5-5	TRBJ2-2	-
CSVVGPGTRIYEQYF	TGCAGCGTTGTGGGGCCTGGGACTAGAATCTACGAGCAGTACTTC	TRBD2	TRBV29-1	TRBJ2-7	-